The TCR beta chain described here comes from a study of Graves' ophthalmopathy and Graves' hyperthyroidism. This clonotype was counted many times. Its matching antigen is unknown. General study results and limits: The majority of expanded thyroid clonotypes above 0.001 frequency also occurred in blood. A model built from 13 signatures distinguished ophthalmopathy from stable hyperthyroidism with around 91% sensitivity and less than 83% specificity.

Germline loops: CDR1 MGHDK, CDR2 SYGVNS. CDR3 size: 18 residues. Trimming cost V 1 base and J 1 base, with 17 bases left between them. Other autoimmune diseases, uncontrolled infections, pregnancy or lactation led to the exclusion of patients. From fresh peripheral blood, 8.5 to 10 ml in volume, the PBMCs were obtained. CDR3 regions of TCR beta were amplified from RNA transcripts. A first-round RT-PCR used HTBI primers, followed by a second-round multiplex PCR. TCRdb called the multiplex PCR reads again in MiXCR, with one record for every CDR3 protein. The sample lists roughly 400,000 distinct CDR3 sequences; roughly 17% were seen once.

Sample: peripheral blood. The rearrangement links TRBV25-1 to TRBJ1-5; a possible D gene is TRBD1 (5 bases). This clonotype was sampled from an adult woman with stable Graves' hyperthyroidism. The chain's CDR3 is CASSESPAEGRSNQPQHF. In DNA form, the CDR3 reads TGTGCCAGCAGTGAATCTCCCGCAGAGGGGAGAAGCAATCAGCCCCAGCATTTT. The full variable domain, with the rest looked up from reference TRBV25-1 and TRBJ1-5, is EADIYQTPRYLVIGTGKKITLECSQTMGHDKMYWYQQDPGMELHLIHYSYGVNSTEKGDLSSESTVSRIRTEHFPLTLESARPSHTSQYLCASSESPAEGRSNQPQHFGDGTRLSIL.